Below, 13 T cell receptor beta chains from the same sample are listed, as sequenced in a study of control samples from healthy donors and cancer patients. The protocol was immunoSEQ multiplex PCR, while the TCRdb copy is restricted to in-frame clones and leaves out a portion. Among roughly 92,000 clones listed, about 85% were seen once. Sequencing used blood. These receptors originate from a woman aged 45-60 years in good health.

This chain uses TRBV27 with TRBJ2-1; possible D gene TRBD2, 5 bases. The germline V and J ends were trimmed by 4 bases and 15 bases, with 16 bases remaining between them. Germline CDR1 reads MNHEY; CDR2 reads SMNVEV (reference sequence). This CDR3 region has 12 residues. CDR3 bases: TGTGCCAGCAGTTATGGGAGCGGTCGGGCGTTCTTC. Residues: CASSYGSGRAFF.

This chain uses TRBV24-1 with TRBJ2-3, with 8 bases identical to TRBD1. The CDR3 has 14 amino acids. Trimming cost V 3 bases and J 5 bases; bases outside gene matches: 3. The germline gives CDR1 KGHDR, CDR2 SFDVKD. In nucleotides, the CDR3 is TGTGCCACCAGTGATACCAGGGGGCTAGATACGCAGTATTTT. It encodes CATSDTRGLDTQYF.

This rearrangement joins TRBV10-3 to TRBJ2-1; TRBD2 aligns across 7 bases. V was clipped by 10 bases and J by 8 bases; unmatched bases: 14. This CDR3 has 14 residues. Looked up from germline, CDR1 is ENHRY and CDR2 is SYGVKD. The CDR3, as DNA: TGTGCCACCAGGGCGGGGGACGGCGGGGATGAGCAGTTCTTC. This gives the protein CATRAGDGGDEQFF.

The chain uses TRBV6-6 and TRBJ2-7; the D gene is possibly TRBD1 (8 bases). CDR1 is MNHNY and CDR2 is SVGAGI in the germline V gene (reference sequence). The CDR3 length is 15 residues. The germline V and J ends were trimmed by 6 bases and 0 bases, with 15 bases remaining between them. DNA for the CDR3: TGTGCCAGCAGGGGGGGGACAGGCCGCTCCTACGAGCAGTACTTC. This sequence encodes CASRGGTGRSYEQYF.

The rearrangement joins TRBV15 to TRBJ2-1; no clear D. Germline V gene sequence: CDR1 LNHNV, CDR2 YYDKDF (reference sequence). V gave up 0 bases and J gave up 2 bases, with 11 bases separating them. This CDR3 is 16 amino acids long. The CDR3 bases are TGTGCCACCAGCAGAGATCTGGGCCGGACCTACAATGAGCAGTTCTTC. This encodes CATSRDLGRTYNEQFF.

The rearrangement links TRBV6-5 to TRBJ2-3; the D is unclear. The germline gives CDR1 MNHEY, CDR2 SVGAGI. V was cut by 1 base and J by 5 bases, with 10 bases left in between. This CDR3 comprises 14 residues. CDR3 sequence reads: CASSYYWVEDTQYF. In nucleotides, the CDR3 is TGTGCCAGCAGTTACTATTGGGTAGAAGATACGCAGTATTTT.

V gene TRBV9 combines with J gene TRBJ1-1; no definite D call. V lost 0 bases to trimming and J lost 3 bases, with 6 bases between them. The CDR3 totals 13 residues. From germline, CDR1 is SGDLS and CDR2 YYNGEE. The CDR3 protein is CASSVAPDTEAFF. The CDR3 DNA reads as TGTGCCAGCAGCGTAGCTCCGGACACTGAAGCTTTCTTT.

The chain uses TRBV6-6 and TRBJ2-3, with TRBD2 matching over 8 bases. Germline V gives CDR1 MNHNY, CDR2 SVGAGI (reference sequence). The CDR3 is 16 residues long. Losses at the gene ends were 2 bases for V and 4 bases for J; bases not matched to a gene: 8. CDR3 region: CASSYRGSGNPDTQYF. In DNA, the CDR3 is TGTGCCAGCAGTTACCGAGGTAGCGGGAACCCAGATACGCAGTATTTT.

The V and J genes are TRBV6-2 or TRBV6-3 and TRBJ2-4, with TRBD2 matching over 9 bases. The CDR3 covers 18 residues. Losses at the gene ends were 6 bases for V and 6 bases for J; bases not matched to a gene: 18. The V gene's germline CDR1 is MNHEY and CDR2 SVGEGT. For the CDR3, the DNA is TGTGCCAGCAGCCTTGGGGGGCTAGCGGGGAACAGTGGAAACATTCAGTACTTC. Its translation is CASSLGGLAGNSGNIQYF.

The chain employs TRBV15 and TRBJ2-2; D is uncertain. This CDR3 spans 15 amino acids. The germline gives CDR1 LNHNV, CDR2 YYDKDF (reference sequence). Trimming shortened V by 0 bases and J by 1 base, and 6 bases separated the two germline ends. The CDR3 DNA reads TGTGCCACCAGCAGAGATCCACAGAACACCGGGGAGCTGTTTTTT. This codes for CATSRDPQNTGELFF.

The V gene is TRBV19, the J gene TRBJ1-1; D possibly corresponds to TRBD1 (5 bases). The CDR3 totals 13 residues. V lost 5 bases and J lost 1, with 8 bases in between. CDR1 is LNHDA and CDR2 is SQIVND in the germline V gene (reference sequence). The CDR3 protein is CASSDRPNTEAFF. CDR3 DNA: TGTGCCAGTAGTGACAGACCGAACACTGAAGCTTTCTTT.

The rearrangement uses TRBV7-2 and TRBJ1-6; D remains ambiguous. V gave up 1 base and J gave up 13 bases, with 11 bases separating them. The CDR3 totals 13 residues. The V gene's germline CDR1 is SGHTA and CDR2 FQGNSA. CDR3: CASSLDGVVPLHF. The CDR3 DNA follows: TGTGCCAGCAGCTTAGACGGGGTGGTCCCCCTCCACTTT. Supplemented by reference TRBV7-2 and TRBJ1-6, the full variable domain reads GAGVSQSPSNKVTEKGKDVELRCDPISGHTALYWYRQSLGQGLEFLIYFQGNSAPDKSGLPSDRFSAERTGGSVSTLTIQRTQQEDSAVYLCASSLDGVVPLHFGNGTRLTVT.

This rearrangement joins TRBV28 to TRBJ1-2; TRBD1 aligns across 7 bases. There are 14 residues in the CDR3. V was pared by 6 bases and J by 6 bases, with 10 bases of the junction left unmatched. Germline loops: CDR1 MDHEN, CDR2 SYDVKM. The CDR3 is CASSRQGIIHGYTF. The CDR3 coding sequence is TGTGCCAGCAGCCGACAGGGAATAATCCATGGCTACACCTTC.